Below, 27 T cell receptor beta chains from the same sample are listed, as sequenced in a study of tumor-infiltrating lymphocytes in primary liver carcinoma. Germline DNA was extracted alongside blood RNA, which was obtained from unsorted whole blood. A primer matching the constant region was used to make TCR beta cDNA from approximately 500 ng of total RNA. It was through three nested multiplex PCR rounds of slightly modified ARM-PCR that TCR beta libraries arose. It was with TRBV1-TRBV30 forward primers and a C-beta reverse primer that the first two PCR rounds were run, at roughly 10 cycles each. TCRdb re-analysed the multiplex PCR reads in MiXCR, keeping a single row per CDR3 protein. The table records approximately 210,000 distinct CDR3 sequences, less than 70% of them present only once. Sequenced material: peripheral blood. Receptors originate from a woman between 55 and 75 years old with primary liver carcinoma and hepatitis B virus infection.

In its sample, this clonotype was seen many times. The CDR3, as DNA: TGCAGCGTTGTTACGCAGAGTAACACCGGGGAGCTGTTTTTT. It specifies CSVVTQSNTGELFF. The chain uses TRBV29-1 and TRBJ2-2; no reliable D call. This CDR3 region has 14 residues. Germline CDR1 and CDR2: SQVTM and ANQGSEA. Trimming took 4 bases from V and 2 from J, leaving 11 bases between them.

A note on this clonotype: One end of the junction fails to match germline, which may point to a read error. The genes are TRBV28 and TRBJ2-1; D remains ambiguous. The CDR3 runs 12 residues. In germline, CDR1 is MDHEN, CDR2 SYDVKM. CDR3 region: CACSNSAWEQFF. DNA of the CDR3: TGTGCCTGCAGCAATTCAGCGTGGGAGCAGTTCTTC.

The gene calls are TRBV28 and TRBJ2-5; no definite D call. V gave up 2 bases and J gave up 1 base, with 8 bases separating them. This CDR3 contains 14 residues. Germline lookup yields CDR1 MDHEN and CDR2 SYDVKM. The CDR3 nucleotides are TGTGCCAGCAGTTTACGGGCAGGCCAAGAGACCCAGTACTTC. Protein: CASSLRAGQETQYF.

For this clonotype: An end of the junction does not agree with germline; a read error may underlie this. The rearrangement uses TRBV12-3 or TRBV12-4 and TRBJ2-2, with D perhaps matching TRBD2 (5 bases). CDR3 length: 16 residues. The CDR3, as DNA: TGTGCCAGTAGAGAGGATGCTAGAGGAGGCTCCTGGGAGCTCTTTTTT. Translation gives CASREDARGGSWELFF.

This clonotype was seen a handful of times. Possible read error: a much larger clone is one base away. The chain has TRBV13 and TRBJ2-7; D uncertain. V was clipped by 4 bases and J by 0 bases, with 10 bases between them. The V gene's germline CDR1 is PRHDT and CDR2 FYEKMQ (reference sequence). The CDR3 runs to 14 residues. DNA for the CDR3: TGTGCCAGCAGCTCGAGCGAGAGCTCCTACGAGCAGTACTTC. It yields the protein CASSSSESSYEQYF.

This clonotype was counted at least ten times. CDR3 sequence (DNA): TGTGCCAGCAGTGAAAGGGGTTTCGCAGATACGCAGTATTTT. Translation: CASSERGFADTQYF. The chain carries TRBV6-1 and TRBJ2-3, with D possibly being TRBD1 (5 bases). The length of the CDR3 is 14 residues. Per germline, CDR1 MNHNS and CDR2 SASEGT. Trimming removed 2 bases at V and 4 bases at J, with 10 bases between.

This clonotype is a singleton in its sample. The junction does not match germline at one end; this may be a read error. This chain connects TRBV30 to TRBJ2-7; D not certain. Germline V gene sequence: CDR1 GTSNPN, CDR2 SVGIG (reference sequence). This CDR3 spans 12 amino acids. CDR3 sequence: CVWSAVSYEQYF. As DNA, the CDR3 is TGTGTCTGGAGCGCGGTATCCTACGAGCAGTACTTC.

Notes on this clonotype: Here the CDR3 omits its conserved ending phenylalanine or tryptophan, so a read error is the likely source. The rearrangement joins TRBV11-3 to TRBJ1-4, with 8 bases lining up with TRBD1. V lost 6 bases, J lost 4 bases, and 10 bases stayed unmatched. Germline CDR1 reads SGHNT; CDR2 reads YENEEA. There are 16 residues in the CDR3. CDR3 in amino acids: CASRRTGQGLNEKLFL. In DNA form, the CDR3 reads TGTGCCAGCAGGCGAACAGGACAGGGCCTTAATGAAAAACTGTTTTTA.

V and J are TRBV28 and TRBJ2-5; D perhaps matches TRBD1 (5 bases). The germline V gene has CDR1 MDHEN and CDR2 SYDVKM. The length of the CDR3 is 15 residues. V lost 7 bases and J lost 7, with 22 bases in between. The CDR3 sequence is CASISRRQSSWTQYF. DNA for the CDR3: TGTGCCAGCATATCCCGCCGACAGTCCTCTTGGACCCAGTACTTC.

On this clonotype itself: Germline and junction disagree at one end, which may indicate a read error. The chain carries TRBV11-2 and TRBJ1-1; maybe TRBD1 (6 bases). This CDR3 has 14 amino acids. Germline V gene lookup returns CDR1 SGHAT and CDR2 FQNNGV. CDR3 DNA sequence: TGTGCCAGCAGCTTTAGAGACAGGAACACTGAAGCTTCCTTC. This codes for CASSFRDRNTEASF.

This clonotype appeared a few times. V usage is TRBV7-9 and J usage is TRBJ2-1; a weak D match, TRBD1 (6 bases). Germline CDR1 is SEHNR and CDR2 is FQNEAQ (reference sequence). V was shortened by 7 bases and J by 4 bases, with 14 bases between the two germline ends. The CDR3 sequence is 14 residues long. The CDR3 here is CASTDPGQYNEQFF. The CDR3, as DNA: TGTGCCAGCACCGACCCCGGACAGTACAATGAGCAGTTCTTC.

This clonotype is medium-sized within its sample. The J gene is TRBJ2-3, the V gene TRBV11-2; 7 bases agree with TRBD2. The CDR3 length is 14 residues. Germline lookup yields CDR1 SGHAT and CDR2 FQNNGV. V shed 4 bases, J shed 6 bases, and the junction held 7 bases outside the gene matches. This chain's CDR3 is CASSSAGVGDTQYF. CDR3 sequence (DNA): TGTGCCAGCAGCTCCGCGGGAGTAGGGGATACGCAGTATTTT.

This clonotype was seen a handful of times. Possible read error: a much larger clone is one base away. The rearrangement joins TRBV6-5 to TRBJ1-1, with D uncertain. The germline CDR1 and CDR2 sequences are MNHEY and SVGAGI. This CDR3 has 13 amino acids. V gave up 4 bases and J gave up 4 bases, with 10 bases separating them. As DNA, the CDR3 is TGTGCCAGCAGTTTCCAGGTAAGCACTGAAGCTTTCTTT. Translated, it gives CASSFQVSTEAFF.

The table lists this clonotype with a count of one. A read error is possible here, since a much larger clone lies one base away. The chain links TRBV6-6 to TRBJ2-5; no reliable D call. Deletions cut 2 bases from V and 4 bases from J, with 11 bases between. The V gene's germline CDR1 is MNHNY and CDR2 SVGAGI (reference sequence). CDR3 length equals 14 residues. The CDR3 region is CASSYGDVRETQYF. The CDR3 DNA is TGTGCCAGCAGTTACGGGGATGTGAGAGAGACCCAGTACTTC.

With respect to this clonotype: Relative to the germline gene, one junction end is altered; a read error may explain this. V is TRBV4-1 and J is TRBJ1-4, with D perhaps matching TRBD1 (5 bases). The germline CDR1 and CDR2 sequences are MGHRA and YSYEKL. The CDR3 covers 15 residues. The CDR3: CANSQDSGYNEKLFF. The CDR3 DNA follows: TGCGCCAACAGCCAAGATTCAGGGTATAATGAAAAACTGTTTTTT.

The V and J genes are TRBV13 and TRBJ1-3; D is possibly TRBD1 (6 bases). The CDR3 loop spans 16 amino acids. V shed 4 bases and J shed 0 bases, with 13 bases lying between them. CDR1 PRHDT and CDR2 FYEKMQ come from the germline V gene (reference sequence). DNA for the CDR3: TGTGCCAGCAGCTCACGACAGGTTGCCTCTGGAAACACCATATATTTT. Residues: CASSSRQVASGNTIYF.

Details on this clonotype: One end of the junction fails to match germline, which may point to a read error. This chain connects TRBV11-1 to TRBJ2-1, with 10 bases identical to TRBD2. Germline CDR1 SGHAT, CDR2 FQDESV (reference sequence). This CDR3 contains 16 residues. The CDR3: CASCLAKRGGYNAQFF. In DNA form, the CDR3 reads TGTGCCAGCTGCTTAGCGAAGCGGGGGGGCTACAATGCGCAGTTCTTC.

In this sample, this clonotype turned up many times. The chain carries TRBV10-2 and TRBJ1-5, with 9 bases lining up with TRBD1. CDR3 length: 14 residues. The germline gives CDR1 WSHSY, CDR2 SAAADI. Trimming took 8 bases from V and 3 from J; bases not matched to a gene: 5. CDR3 in amino acids: CASSGTGLNQPQHF. CDR3 in DNA: TGCGCCAGCTCCGGGACAGGGCTCAATCAGCCCCAGCATTTT.

Of note for this clonotype: One end of the junction varies from germline; a read error may be responsible. The chain joins TRBV4-1 to TRBJ2-7; 7 positions match TRBD1. The germline V gene encodes CDR1 MGHRA and CDR2 YSYEKL. The CDR3 totals 16 residues. The DNA for the CDR3 is TGCGCCAGCAGCCAAGCAATAGACAGGGAAGCCTACGAGCGGTACTTC. Translated: CASSQAIDREAYERYF.

This clonotype was observed at least ten times. The chain uses TRBV4-1 and TRBJ2-1, with 12 bases that match TRBD2. Per germline, CDR1 MGHRA and CDR2 YSYEKL. The CDR3 has 16 residues. The trim removed 2 bases at V and 7 bases at J, leaving 6 bases unmatched. The CDR3 DNA reads as TGCGCCAGCAGCCAATTTCTAGCGGGAGGGGGGAATGAGCAGTTCTTC. This translates into CASSQFLAGGGNEQFF.

A remark on this clonotype: A much larger clone differs from this one at a single base, so this may be a read error. V and J are TRBV28 and TRBJ2-1; the match to TRBD2 covers 7 bases. Germline lookup yields CDR1 MDHEN and CDR2 SYDVKM. The CDR3 covers 14 residues. V shed 8 bases and J 9 bases; nucleotides not matched to a gene: 13. The CDR3 DNA reads as TGTGCCAGCGCCTTCGGGGGAGGGCTTTGTGAGCAGTTCTTC. Residues: CASAFGGGLCEQFF.

This clonotype was observed at least ten times. The chain employs TRBV29-1 and TRBJ1-3; the match to TRBD1 covers 8 bases. This CDR3 is 12 amino acids long. Germline-derived CDR1 and CDR2 are SQVTM and ANQGSEA. V shed 5 bases, J shed 4 bases, and the junction held 1 base outside the gene matches. CDR3 bases: TGCAGCGTTTCAGGGGGCGGAAACACCATATATTTT. Translating it yields CSVSGGGNTIYF.

As regards this clonotype: Its ends do not fully match the called genes, so a read error is possible. V usage is TRBV11-2 and J usage is TRBJ2-2, with 12 bases aligning to TRBD2. The CDR3 is 17 residues long. The germline V gene encodes CDR1 SGHAT and CDR2 FQNNGV. CDR3 coding DNA: TGTGCCAGCAGCTCCAGACTAGCGGGAGTCTACACCGGGGAGCTATTTTTT. Its translation is CASSSRLAGVYTGELFF.

A word on this clonotype: The junction differs from germline at one of its ends, possibly a read error. The chain carries TRBV6-1 and TRBJ2-1; possible D gene TRBD2, 6 bases. This CDR3 is 15 amino acids long. Looked up from germline, CDR1 is MNHNS and CDR2 is SASEGT. The CDR3 is CANSEWEEDYNGQFF. CDR3 DNA: TGTGCCAACAGTGAATGGGAGGAGGATTACAATGGGCAGTTCTTC.

Points on this clonotype: As the CDR3 is not closed by the conserved phenylalanine or tryptophan, this likely results from a read error. The genes are TRBV11-2 and TRBJ2-1; D unclear. Trimming removed 2 bases from V and 7 bases from J, with 21 bases in between. The germline CDR1 and CDR2 sequences are SGHAT and FQNNGV. The CDR3 has 17 amino acids. The CDR3 loop is CASSLPPNYPTLNEQFL. In DNA, the CDR3 is TGTGCCAGCAGCTTACCGCCAAACTATCCAACGTTGAATGAGCAGTTCCTC.

The CDR3 sequence is CASARATTEAFF. The CDR3, as DNA: TGTGCCAGCGCCAGAGCAACCACTGAAGCTTTCTTT. The rearrangement links TRBV12-3 or TRBV12-4 to TRBJ1-1; D gene uncertain. V lost 8 bases and J 4 bases, leaving 11 bases between the germline ends. The CDR3 is made up of 12 amino acids.

Regarding this clonotype: The CDR3 carries no conserved terminal phenylalanine or tryptophan, so it likely arises from a read error. V is TRBV29-1 and J is TRBJ2-2, with D possibly being TRBD2 (6 bases). The CDR3 is made up of 14 amino acids. Between the trimmed V and J ends, which lost 6 bases and 8 bases, there was a span of 19 bases. Per the germline V gene, CDR1 is SQVTM and CDR2 is ANQGSEA. The CDR3 sequence is CSVRLGGFTGELFS. In DNA form, the CDR3 reads TGCAGCGTCCGGTTGGGGGGATTCACTGGGGAGCTGTTTTCT.